The source of this TCR beta chain is a study of shared clonotypes between healthy human individuals. Study-level information: Donors had three CD4 naive, three CD4 memory, two CD8 naive and one CD8 memory plate apiece. Study-level findings and limits: Clonotypes shared by all four sorted-subset donors had higher generation probabilities than non-shared clonotypes. Exclusively blood specimens were collected; tissue repertoires likely differ.

On this clone: The antigen remains unidentified.

The naive CD8 subset, CD45RO-negative cells positively selected for CCR7, excluded terminally differentiated effector memory CD45RA+ cells. Replicate sorted-subset PCRs were loaded with around 0.2 ug DNA, about 31,000 T cell genomes. Assay used: immunoSEQ multiplex PCR; TCRdb lists only in-frame clones, some missing. Of about 2.2 million clones listed, just over 90% are singletons. The CDR3 length is 14 residues. Per germline, CDR1 SGHDT and CDR2 YYEEEE. V was pared by 7 bases and J by 2 bases, with 16 bases between. This TCR came from a man between 18 and 29 years old in good health. Some clones in this sample may be carry-over from other donors' samples. This chain joins TRBV5-6 and TRBJ2-7, with a weak D call TRBD1 (5 bases). Sequences were obtained from naive CD8+ T cells from PBMCs. The CDR3: CASATSGQPYEQYF. The DNA of the CDR3 is TGTGCCAGCGCCACGTCCGGACAACCCTACGAGCAGTACTTC.